This TCR beta chain was retrieved from a study of spatial heterogeneity in lung cancer. TCRdb re-analysed the 5' RACE reads in MiXCR, keeping a single row per CDR3 protein. The sample comprises under 20,000 distinct CDR3 sequences, around a fifth of which are singletons, and over 12% rests with the top ten. This CDR3 region has 14 residues. Trimming cost V 6 bases and J 4 bases; bases outside gene matches: 4. Germline V lookup: CDR1 LNHDA, CDR2 SQIVND (reference sequence). Described time point: sample taken at primary tumor resection. Tumor, nontumor lung or frozen PBMC supplied whole RNA, sequenced without sorting.

The chain uses TRBV19 and TRBJ2-1; 9 bases match TRBD1. Here the sequenced sample was PBMCs, taken at surgery. The sequence was obtained from a male donor with early-stage non-small cell lung cancer. The CDR3 DNA sequence: TGTGCCAGTAGGACGGACAGGGGTTACAATGAGCAGTTCTTC. Its translation is CASRTDRGYNEQFF.